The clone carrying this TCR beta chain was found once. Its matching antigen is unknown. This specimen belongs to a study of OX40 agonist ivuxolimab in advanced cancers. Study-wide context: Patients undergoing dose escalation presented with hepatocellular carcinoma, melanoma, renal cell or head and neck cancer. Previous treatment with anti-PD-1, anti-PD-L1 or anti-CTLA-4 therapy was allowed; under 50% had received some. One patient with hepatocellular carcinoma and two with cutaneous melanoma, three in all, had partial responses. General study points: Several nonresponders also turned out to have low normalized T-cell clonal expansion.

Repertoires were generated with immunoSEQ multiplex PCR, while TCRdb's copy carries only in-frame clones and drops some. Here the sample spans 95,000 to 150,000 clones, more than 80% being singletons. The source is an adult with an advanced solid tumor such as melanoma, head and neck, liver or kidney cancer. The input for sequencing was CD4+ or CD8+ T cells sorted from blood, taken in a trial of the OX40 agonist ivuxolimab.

The CDR3, as DNA: TGCGCCAGCAGTCGTACTAGCGGGAAGTCAAGCTCTGGGGCCAACGTCCTGACTTTC. Its protein is CASSRTSGKSSSGANVLTF. This sequence joins TRBV5-1 and TRBJ2-6, with TRBD2 identical over 10 bases. CDR1 is SGHRS, CDR2 YFSETQ, per germline. The CDR3 consists of 19 residues. Trimming removed 5 bases from V and 0 bases from J; junction bases left unmatched: 11. The full variable domain, completed using reference TRBV5-1 and TRBJ2-6, is KAGVTQTPRYLIKTRGQQVTLSCSPISGHRSVSWYQQTPGQGLQFLFEYFSETQRNKGNFPGRFSGRQFSNSRSEMNVSTLELGDSALYLCASSRTSGKSSSGANVLTFGAGSRLTVL.